These T cell receptor beta chains were read from a single sample in a study of shared clonotypes between healthy human individuals. Sequencing was performed with immunoSEQ multiplex PCR; in TCRdb, only in-frame clones are kept and a portion is missing. The profile covers around 2.1 million clones, with around 95% appearing a single time and approximately 0.13% taken by the ten largest. Sequencing was carried out using naive CD4+ T cells sorted from blood. The origin of the receptors is a man younger than 30 in good health. Each CDR3 is given with its conserved first and last residue. Fields, in order: J gene, V gene, D gene, clone size, CDR3 DNA, CDR3 protein. A D gene is named only where the DNA matches it firmly. Where a row states a size, it is once, few, many or the class of an expanded clone; other rows omit it.

>TRBJ2-7|TRBV7-9|.|.
TGTGCCAGCAGCTTACTAGGAGAGGGCAGTCAGTACTTC
CASSLLGEGSQYF
>TRBJ1-5|TRBV7-9|.|.
TGTGCCAGCAGCTTAGGGTCGTCGGAGAAGTTTTATAGCAATCAGCCCCAGCATTTT
CASSLGSSEKFYSNQPQHF
>TRBJ1-1|TRBV30|.|.
TGTGCCTGGACCCGAGGTCCAGGGTCGGCTTTCTTT
CAWTRGPGSAFF
>TRBJ1-1|TRBV29-1|.|few
TGCAGCACCTATTCGCCAAAGGACACTGAAGCTTTCTTT
CSTYSPKDTEAFF
>TRBJ2-7|TRBV7-6|TRBD1|.
TGTGCCAGCAGCTCGATCTCCGGGACAGGGTTCCCCGAGCAGTACTTC
CASSSISGTGFPEQYF
>TRBJ2-7|TRBV5-4|.|.
TGTGCCAGCAGCTTGAACAGCTACGAGCAGTACTTC
CASSLNSYEQYF
>TRBJ2-3|TRBV6-1|TRBD2|.
TGTGCCAGCAGGGTAGCGGGACTTCCCACAGATACGCAGTATTTT
CASRVAGLPTDTQYF
>TRBJ1-2|TRBV6-5|.|.
TGTGCCAGCAGTCCGAACAGGAAAGACTATGGCTACACCTTC
CASSPNRKDYGYTF
>TRBJ2-3|TRBV5-4|TRBD2|.
TGTGCCAGCAGCTTCCGACTAGCGGGCACGAGCACAGATACGCAGTATTTT
CASSFRLAGTSTDTQYF
>TRBJ1-2|TRBV30|TRBD1|.
TGTGCCTGGAGAAACACAGGGGACCGAGGAGGCTATGGCTACACCTTC
CAWRNTGDRGGYGYTF
>TRBJ2-7|TRBV29-1|.|.
TGCAGCGTTGAAGTGGACGGCAACTCCTACGAGCAGTACTTC
CSVEVDGNSYEQYF
>TRBJ1-5|TRBV2|.|.
TGTGCCAGCAGTGAAGCGTTACAGGGAGGACAGCCCCAGCATTTT
CASSEALQGGQPQHF
>TRBJ1-1|TRBV5-4|.|.
TGTGCCAGCAGCCTAAGGGCGGTGTCTGAAGCTTTCTTT
CASSLRAVSEAFF
>TRBJ2-3|TRBV19|.|.
TGTGCCAGTAGTAGGGGTTGGACGGCAGATACGCAGTATTTT
CASSRGWTADTQYF
>TRBJ2-7|TRBV5-1|TRBD2|.
TGCGCCAGCAGCTTGAATAGCGGGGGCCCGATAGCCTACGAGCAGTACTTC
CASSLNSGGPIAYEQYF
>TRBJ2-2|TRBV10-3|TRBD2|.
TGTGCCATCGGCCCATTAGCGGGAGGAACCGGGGAGCTGTTTTTT
CAIGPLAGGTGELFF
>TRBJ2-7|TRBV5-1|.|.
TGCGCCAGCAGCTTTATTGGGAGCTCCTACGAGCAGTACTTC
CASSFIGSSYEQYF
>TRBJ2-5|TRBV5-4|.|.
TGTGCCAGCAGCCCCAATCGGGCCCGGTTCGGGGAGACCCAGTACTTC
CASSPNRARFGETQYF
>TRBJ2-7|TRBV27|.|.
TGTGCCAGCTCACGGGGAGGTACCTACGAGCAGTACTTC
CASSRGGTYEQYF
>TRBJ2-3|TRBV30|.|.
TGTGCCTGCTCAGGGACCGCGGACACAGATACGCAGTATTTT
CACSGTADTDTQYF
>TRBJ1-5|TRBV5-8|TRBD1|.
TGTGCCAGCAGCAGCCCGGGACAGGGCAGTCAGCCCCAGCATTTT
CASSSPGQGSQPQHF
>TRBJ2-1|TRBV4-1|TRBD2|.
TGCGCCAGCAGCCAAGCCGGGACTAGCGGCGTCGATGAGCAGTTCTTC
CASSQAGTSGVDEQFF
>TRBJ2-7|TRBV2|TRBD2|once
TGTGCCAGCAGTTCTAGCGGGCTTTCCTACGAGCAGTACTTC
CASSSSGLSYEQYF